A selection of T cell receptor beta chains follows, all from one sample in a study of CD8 T cells in ankylosing spondylitis. Via MiXCR, TCRdb re-called the 5' RACE reads, giving one row per CDR3 protein. This sample has more than 650,000 distinct CDR3 sequences, with about an eighth found just once. Sequencing was carried out using blood, either unsorted or a sorted T cell fraction (not recorded which). These receptors were obtained from a male donor with ankylosing spondylitis. The CDR3 runs from the conserved cysteine through the conserved F or W. D genes are given only for firm matches. Some rows have no size entry. The others give once, few or many, or a class for an expanded clone.

D	V	J	size	CDR3	DNA
NA	TRBV6-2/TRBV6-3	TRBJ2-3	few	CASSSEGITDTQYF	TGTGCCAGCAGTTCGGAAGGAATTACAGATACGCAGTATTTT
NA	TRBV20-1	TRBJ1-5	NA	CSAREGQRRWPQHF	TGCAGTGCTAGAGAGGGGCAGCGACGGTGGCCCCAGCATTTT
NA	TRBV20-1	TRBJ2-3	NA	CSAQGGVTTDTQYF	TGCAGTGCCCAGGGGGGGGTAACGACAGATACGCAGTATTTT
NA	TRBV20-1	TRBJ2-1	many	CSARDPLYNEQFF	TGCAGTGCTAGAGACCCCTTATACAATGAGCAGTTCTTC
NA	TRBV4-2	TRBJ2-7	many	CASSQVPGGEQYF	TGTGCCAGCAGCCAGGTACCCGGGGGCGAGCAGTACTTC
NA	TRBV29-1	TRBJ2-3	many	CSVGAGASTDTQYF	TGCAGCGTTGGGGCGGGGGCTAGCACAGATACGCAGTATTTT
TRBD1	TRBV7-2	TRBJ2-1	few	CASSPRVAGGLVQFF	TGTGCCAGCAGCCCTAGGGTGGCAGGGGGCCTTGTGCAGTTCTTC
TRBD1	TRBV20-1	TRBJ2-3	many	CSASQSRGQTTDTQYF	TGCAGTGCTAGTCAATCGAGGGGGCAGACGACAGATACGCAGTATTTT
NA	TRBV10-3	TRBJ2-4	many	CAIGAKNIQYF	TGTGCCATCGGGGCCAAAAACATTCAGTACTTC
NA	TRBV28	TRBJ1-2	NA	CASSLPRQPNGYTF	TGTGCCAGCAGTTTACCCCGACAGCCAAACGGCTACACCTTC
NA	TRBV5-5	TRBJ2-1	few	CASSFWVEQFF	TGTGCCAGCAGCTTCTGGGTTGAGCAGTTCTTC
NA	TRBV14	TRBJ2-2	NA	CASSQLQGGTGELFF	TGTGCCAGCAGCCAACTCCAGGGCGGCACCGGGGAGCTGTTTTTT
TRBD2	TRBV29-1	TRBJ2-1	many	CSVTHSGLAGGQSRYEQFF	TGCAGCGTTACCCACAGCGGGCTAGCGGGAGGTCAAAGTAGATATGAGCAGTTCTTC
TRBD1	TRBV18	TRBJ2-5	NA	CASSPRQGAGETQYF	TGTGCCAGCTCACCCCGACAGGGGGCCGGAGAGACCCAGTACTTC
NA	TRBV20-1	TRBJ1-5	few	CSARDLGLNQPQHF	TGCAGTGCTAGAGATCTCGGTCTCAATCAGCCCCAGCATTTT
NA	TRBV7-3	TRBJ2-2	NA	CASSLTGGRTGELFF	TGTGCCAGCAGCTTAACGGGGGGAAGGACCGGGGAGCTGTTTTTT
NA	TRBV7-7	TRBJ2-2	NA	CASSQSTSTGELFF	TGTGCTAGCAGCCAAAGCACGTCCACCGGGGAGCTGTTTTTT
TRBD1	TRBV5-1	TRBJ2-3	few	CASSRGQGADTQYF	TGCGCCAGCAGCAGGGGACAGGGGGCAGATACGCAGTATTTT
NA	TRBV20-1	TRBJ2-1	few	CSAMRSQPNEQFF	TGCAGTGCTATGCGGTCCCAGCCCAATGAGCAGTTCTTC
NA	TRBV7-2	TRBJ2-3	NA	CASSGTGMGSTDTQYF	TGTGCCAGCAGCGGAACAGGGATGGGGAGCACAGATACGCAGTATTTT
NA	TRBV7-2	TRBJ2-2	NA	CASSVVGIDTGELFF	TGTGCCAGCAGCGTAGTAGGGATTGACACCGGGGAGCTGTTTTTT
TRBD2	TRBV5-1	TRBJ2-3	few	CASSLALREGITQYF	TGCGCCAGCAGCTTGGCCTTGCGGGAGGGCATTACGCAGTATTTT
TRBD1	TRBV7-8	TRBJ2-5	few	CASSPGQGIVETQYF	TGTGCCAGCAGCCCAGGACAGGGGATCGTGGAGACCCAGTACTTC
TRBD2	TRBV12-3/TRBV12-4	TRBJ2-1	few	CASRLSGGAGSEQFF	TGTGCCAGCAGACTTAGCGGGGGGGCCGGTAGTGAGCAGTTCTTC
NA	TRBV20-1	TRBJ1-4	few	CSAREPERGDEKLFF	TGCAGTGCTAGAGAGCCCGAGAGGGGAGATGAAAAACTGTTTTTT
NA	TRBV12-3/TRBV12-4	TRBJ2-2	many	CASSLPRFGLHTGELFF	TGTGCCAGCAGTTTACCGCGCTTTGGACTTCACACCGGGGAGCTGTTTTTT
TRBD1	TRBV29-1	TRBJ2-1	few	CSVETGGYNEQFF	TGCAGCGTTGAGACAGGGGGATATAATGAGCAGTTCTTC
TRBD2	TRBV19	TRBJ2-1	NA	CASSTPRTSGRTIREQFF	TGTGCCAGTAGTACTCCGCGGACTAGCGGGAGAACGATCCGTGAGCAGTTCTTC
NA	TRBV6-2/TRBV6-3	TRBJ1-1	many	CASSYREWGGTEAFF	TGTGCCAGCAGTTATAGAGAGTGGGGAGGAACTGAAGCTTTCTTT
NA	TRBV4-3	TRBJ1-5	few	CASSQVLGSNQPQHF	TGCGCCAGCAGCCAAGTCTTGGGAAGCAATCAGCCCCAGCATTTT
TRBD1	TRBV13	TRBJ2-3	NA	CASSSTGAGDTQYF	TGTGCCAGCAGCTCGACAGGGGCCGGAGATACGCAGTATTTT
NA	TRBV20-1	TRBJ1-5	few	CSASTGWVNQPQHF	TGCAGTGCTTCTACAGGGTGGGTCAATCAGCCCCAGCATTTT
NA	TRBV12-3/TRBV12-4	TRBJ2-2	NA	CASSLATPNTGELFF	TGTGCCAGCAGTTTGGCGACACCGAACACCGGGGAGCTGTTTTTT
NA	TRBV6-5	TRBJ2-5	NA	CASSYSLVRSKTQYF	TGTGCCAGCAGTTACAGTTTGGTCCGATCGAAGACCCAGTACTTC
NA	TRBV20-1	TRBJ2-7	few	CSASPVGLAGGEQYF	TGCAGTGCTAGCCCGGTAGGGCTGGCGGGTGGCGAGCAGTACTTC
NA	TRBV2	TRBJ2-3	NA	CASSEQPSSDTQYF	TGTGCCAGCAGTGAACAGCCTAGCTCAGATACGCAGTATTTT
TRBD1	TRBV9	TRBJ2-7	many	CASARTGGSDEQYF	TGTGCCAGCGCGAGGACAGGGGGTTCCGACGAGCAGTACTTC
NA	TRBV6-1	TRBJ1-1	NA	CANRSPLSRMNTEAFF	TGTGCCAACAGGTCGCCTTTGTCACGAATGAACACTGAAGCTTTCTTT
NA	TRBV6-2/TRBV6-3	TRBJ2-2	NA	CASSYGDTYTGELFF	TGTGCCAGCAGTTACGGTGACACCTACACCGGGGAGCTGTTTTTT
TRBD1	TRBV4-2	TRBJ2-2	many	CASSRRLTGEAGGELFF	TGTGCCAGCAGCCGAAGGTTGACAGGGGAGGCCGGCGGGGAGCTGTTTTTT
TRBD2	TRBV7-2	TRBJ2-5	NA	CASSLGLAVSTQYF	TGTGCCAGCAGCTTGGGACTAGCGGTCTCGACCCAGTACTTC
NA	TRBV10-3	TRBJ2-5	few	CAIGGNAETQYF	TGTGCCATCGGGGGGAATGCGGAGACCCAGTACTTC
NA	TRBV20-1	TRBJ2-5	NA	CSPVGSQETQYF	TGCAGTCCCGTGGGTAGCCAAGAGACCCAGTACTTC
NA	TRBV5-1	TRBJ2-3	few	CASSPFPPGHRSTDTQYF	TGCGCCAGCAGTCCGTTTCCCCCGGGACACCGAAGCACAGATACGCAGTATTTT
NA	TRBV28	TRBJ1-1	NA	CASRSIVAFF	TGTGCCAGCAGATCTATCGTAGCTTTCTTT
NA	TRBV5-1	TRBJ1-4	few	CASSFQATNEKLFF	TGCGCCAGCAGCTTCCAGGCAACTAATGAAAAACTGTTTTTT
NA	TRBV6-5	TRBJ2-6	NA	CASSYSEFGANVLTF	TGTGCCAGCAGTTACTCAGAGTTTGGGGCCAACGTCCTGACTTTC
NA	TRBV3-1	TRBJ2-1	few	CASSRLSYNEQFF	TGTGCCAGCAGCCGCCTTTCCTACAATGAGCAGTTCTTC
TRBD2	TRBV5-1	TRBJ2-7	few	CASSTGLAANYEQYF	TGCGCCAGCAGCACCGGACTAGCGGCCAACTACGAGCAGTACTTC
NA	TRBV12-5	TRBJ2-4	few	CASGLVIPQAKNIQYF	TGTGCTAGTGGTTTGGTAATCCCGCAGGCCAAAAACATTCAGTACTTC
TRBD1	TRBV5-1	TRBJ1-1	NA	CASSLAGQGAGNTEAFF	TGCGCCAGCAGCTTGGCCGGACAGGGGGCTGGAAACACTGAAGCTTTCTTT
TRBD1	TRBV7-9	TRBJ1-4	many	CASSFLQGATNEKLFF	TGTGCCAGCAGCTTCCTACAGGGGGCCACTAATGAAAAACTGTTTTTT
NA	TRBV20-1	TRBJ2-1	many	CSAVDNEQFF	TGCAGTGCTGTAGACAATGAGCAGTTCTTC
NA	TRBV6-2/TRBV6-3	TRBJ1-5	NA	CASSYPGQNQPQHF	TGTGCCAGCAGTTACCCCGGACAAAATCAGCCCCAGCATTTT
TRBD2	TRBV20-1	TRBJ2-1	few	CSARVRSVSGSNEQFF	TGCAGTGCTAGAGTTCGGTCGGTTAGCGGGAGTAATGAGCAGTTCTTC
TRBD2	TRBV4-3	TRBJ2-5	NA	CASSRKLAGGETQYF	TGCGCCAGCAGCCGAAAACTAGCGGGAGGGGAGACCCAGTACTTC
NA	TRBV6-2/TRBV6-3	TRBJ1-5	NA	CARGLIGQPQHF	TGTGCCAGGGGGCTCATCGGTCAGCCCCAGCATTTT
NA	TRBV20-1	TRBJ1-2	few	CSARDSGQLSGYTF	TGCAGTGCTAGAGATTCCGGACAGTTAAGTGGCTACACCTTC
NA	TRBV20-1	TRBJ2-6	NA	CSAKDSDPLGANVLTF	TGCAGTGCTAAGGACAGTGACCCTCTAGGGGCCAACGTCCTGACTTTC
NA	TRBV5-6	TRBJ1-1	NA	CASSRGVFYTEAFF	TGTGCCAGCAGCCGTGGGGTATTTTACACTGAAGCTTTCTTT